This T cell receptor beta chain was captured by sequencing in a study of control samples from healthy donors and cancer patients. This CDR3 has 11 amino acids. V was clipped by 1 base and J by 7 bases, with 4 bases between them. TCRdb's copy holds only in-frame clones and misses some; the assay was immunoSEQ multiplex PCR. In the table there are roughly 100,000 clones, 83% of which are singletons. The TCR sequence derives from a woman aged 50 to 60 in good health. The rearrangement uses TRBV12-3 or TRBV12-4 and TRBJ1-1; D not certain. Sequencing was carried out using blood. Here the CDR3 DNA reads TGTGCCAGCAGTTTAGTCGATGAAGCTTTCTTT. Protein product: CASSLVDEAFF.